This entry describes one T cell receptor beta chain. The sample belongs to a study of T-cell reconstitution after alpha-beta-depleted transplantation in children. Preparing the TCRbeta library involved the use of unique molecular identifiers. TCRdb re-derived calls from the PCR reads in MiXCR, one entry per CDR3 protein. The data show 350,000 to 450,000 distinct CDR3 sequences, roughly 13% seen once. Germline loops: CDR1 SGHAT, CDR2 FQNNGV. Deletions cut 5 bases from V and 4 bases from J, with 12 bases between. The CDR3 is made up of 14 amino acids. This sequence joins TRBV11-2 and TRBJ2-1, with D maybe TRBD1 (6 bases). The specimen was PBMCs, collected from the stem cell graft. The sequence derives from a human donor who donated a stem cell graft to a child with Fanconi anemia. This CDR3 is CASSRDNQYNEQFF. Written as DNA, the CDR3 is TGTGCCAGCAGCCGGGACAATCAATACAATGAGCAGTTCTTC.